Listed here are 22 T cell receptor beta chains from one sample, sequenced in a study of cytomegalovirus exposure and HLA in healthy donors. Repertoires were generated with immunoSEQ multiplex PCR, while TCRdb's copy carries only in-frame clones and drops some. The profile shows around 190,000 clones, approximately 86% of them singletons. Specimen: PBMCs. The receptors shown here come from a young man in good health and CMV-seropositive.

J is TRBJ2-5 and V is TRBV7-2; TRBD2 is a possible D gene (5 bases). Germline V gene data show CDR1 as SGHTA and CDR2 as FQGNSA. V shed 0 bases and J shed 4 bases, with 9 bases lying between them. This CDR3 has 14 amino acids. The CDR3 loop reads CASSLAGSGETQYF. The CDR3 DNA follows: TGTGCCAGCAGCTTAGCAGGGAGTGGAGAGACCCAGTACTTC.

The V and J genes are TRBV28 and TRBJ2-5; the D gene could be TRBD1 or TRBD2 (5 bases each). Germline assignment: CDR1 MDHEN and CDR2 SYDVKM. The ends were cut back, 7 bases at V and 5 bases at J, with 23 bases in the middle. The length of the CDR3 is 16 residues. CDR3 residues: CASKMGELVGGETQYF. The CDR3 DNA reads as TGTGCCAGCAAAATGGGGGAACTAGTCGGTGGGGAGACCCAGTACTTC.

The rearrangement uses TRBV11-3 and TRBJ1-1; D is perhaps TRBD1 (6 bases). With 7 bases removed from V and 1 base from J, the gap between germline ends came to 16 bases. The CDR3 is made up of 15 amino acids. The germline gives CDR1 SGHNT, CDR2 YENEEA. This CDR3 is CASTPRTVKNTEAFF. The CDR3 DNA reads TGTGCCAGCACACCGAGGACAGTCAAGAACACTGAAGCTTTCTTT.

The CDR3 is CASSQTRTAANYGYTF. The CDR3 DNA reads as TGCGCCAGCAGCCAAACCAGGACAGCAGCTAACTATGGCTACACCTTC. The chain links TRBV4-3 to TRBJ1-2; a weak D match, TRBD1 (6 bases). This CDR3 comprises 16 residues. In germline, CDR1 is LGHNA, CDR2 YSLEER. Trimming shortened V by 2 bases and J by 0 bases, and 13 bases separated the two germline ends.

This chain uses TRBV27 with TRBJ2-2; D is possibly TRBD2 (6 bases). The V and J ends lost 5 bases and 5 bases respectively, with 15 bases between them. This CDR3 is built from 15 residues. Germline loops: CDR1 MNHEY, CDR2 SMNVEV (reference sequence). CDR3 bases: TGTGCCAGCAGTCCCCATTCCGGGGGAACCGGGGAGCTGTTTTTT. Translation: CASSPHSGGTGELFF.

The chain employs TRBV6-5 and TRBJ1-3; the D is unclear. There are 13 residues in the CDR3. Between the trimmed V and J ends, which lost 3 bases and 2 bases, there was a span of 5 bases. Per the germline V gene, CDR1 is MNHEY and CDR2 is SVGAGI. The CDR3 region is CASSYDTGNTIYF. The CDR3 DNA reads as TGTGCCAGCAGTTATGACACTGGAAACACCATATATTTT.

CDR3 nucleotides: TGTGCCAGCTCTCGGACGGATCGCAACACTGAAGCTTTCTTT. Protein product: CASSRTDRNTEAFF. The chain is built from TRBV25-1 and TRBJ1-1; D not resolved. V was pared by 8 bases and J by 2 bases, with 15 bases between. This CDR3 spans 14 amino acids. The germline V gene encodes CDR1 MGHDK and CDR2 SYGVNS.

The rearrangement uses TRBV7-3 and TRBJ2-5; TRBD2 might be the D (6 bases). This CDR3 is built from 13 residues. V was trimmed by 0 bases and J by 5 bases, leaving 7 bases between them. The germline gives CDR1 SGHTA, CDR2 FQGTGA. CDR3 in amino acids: CASSLTRGETQYF. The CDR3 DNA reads TGTGCCAGCAGCTTAACCCGGGGGGAGACCCAGTACTTC.

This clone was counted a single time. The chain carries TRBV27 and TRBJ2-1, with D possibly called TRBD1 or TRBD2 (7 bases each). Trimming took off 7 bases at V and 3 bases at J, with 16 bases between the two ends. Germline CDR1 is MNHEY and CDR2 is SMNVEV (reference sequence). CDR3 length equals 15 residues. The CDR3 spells CASTRGGWGYNEQFF. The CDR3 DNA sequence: TGTGCCAGCACCAGGGGGGGGTGGGGCTACAATGAGCAGTTCTTC.

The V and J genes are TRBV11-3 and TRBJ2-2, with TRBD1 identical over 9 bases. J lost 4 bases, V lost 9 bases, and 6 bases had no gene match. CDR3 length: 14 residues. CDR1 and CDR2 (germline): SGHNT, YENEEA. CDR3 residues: CASRDRVGTGELFF. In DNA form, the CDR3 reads TGTGCCAGTAGGGACAGGGTCGGCACCGGGGAGCTGTTTTTT.

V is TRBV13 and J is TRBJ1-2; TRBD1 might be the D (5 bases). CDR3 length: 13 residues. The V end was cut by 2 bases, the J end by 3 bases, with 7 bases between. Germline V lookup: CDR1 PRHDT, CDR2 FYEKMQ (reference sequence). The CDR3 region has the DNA TGTGCCAGCAGCTTATGGGGGGACTATGGCTACACCTTC. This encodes CASSLWGDYGYTF.

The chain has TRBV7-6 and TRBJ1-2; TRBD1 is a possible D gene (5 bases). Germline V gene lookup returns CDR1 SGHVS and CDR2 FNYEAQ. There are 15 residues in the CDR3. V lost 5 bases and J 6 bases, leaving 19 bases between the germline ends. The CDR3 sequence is CASSRQQEGVDGYTF. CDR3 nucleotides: TGTGCCAGCAGCCGCCAACAGGAGGGCGTGGATGGCTACACCTTC.

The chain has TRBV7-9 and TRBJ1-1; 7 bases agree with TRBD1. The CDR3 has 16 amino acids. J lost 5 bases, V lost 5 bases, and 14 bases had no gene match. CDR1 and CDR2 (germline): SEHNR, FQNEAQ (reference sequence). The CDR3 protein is CASSLRGARGKTEAFF. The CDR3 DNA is TGTGCCAGCAGCCTACGGGGCGCCAGGGGGAAGACTGAAGCTTTCTTT.

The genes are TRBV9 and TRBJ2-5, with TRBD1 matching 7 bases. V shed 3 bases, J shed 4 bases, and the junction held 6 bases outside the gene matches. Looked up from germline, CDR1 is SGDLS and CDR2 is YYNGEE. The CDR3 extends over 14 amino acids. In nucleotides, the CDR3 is TGTGCCAGCAGCGGACGACAGGGCGGAGAGACCCAGTACTTC. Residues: CASSGRQGGETQYF.

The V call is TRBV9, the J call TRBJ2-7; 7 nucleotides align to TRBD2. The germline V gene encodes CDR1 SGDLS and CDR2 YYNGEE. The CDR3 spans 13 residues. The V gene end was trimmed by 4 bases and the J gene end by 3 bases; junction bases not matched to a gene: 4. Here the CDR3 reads CASSPPGGYEQYF. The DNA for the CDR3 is TGTGCCAGCAGCCCCCCGGGAGGCTACGAGCAGTACTTC.

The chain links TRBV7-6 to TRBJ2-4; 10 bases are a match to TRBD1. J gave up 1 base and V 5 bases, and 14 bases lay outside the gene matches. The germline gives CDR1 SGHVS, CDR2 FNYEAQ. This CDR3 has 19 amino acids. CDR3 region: CASSPKGTGVGSAKNIQYF. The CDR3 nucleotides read TGTGCCAGCAGCCCTAAGGGGACAGGGGTGGGTTCTGCCAAAAACATTCAGTACTTC.

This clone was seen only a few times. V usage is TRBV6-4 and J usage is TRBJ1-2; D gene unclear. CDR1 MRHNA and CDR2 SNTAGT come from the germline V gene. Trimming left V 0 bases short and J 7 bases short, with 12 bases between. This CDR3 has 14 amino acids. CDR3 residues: CASSDSSARSGYTF. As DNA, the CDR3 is TGTGCCAGCAGTGACTCGAGTGCCAGAAGTGGCTACACCTTC.

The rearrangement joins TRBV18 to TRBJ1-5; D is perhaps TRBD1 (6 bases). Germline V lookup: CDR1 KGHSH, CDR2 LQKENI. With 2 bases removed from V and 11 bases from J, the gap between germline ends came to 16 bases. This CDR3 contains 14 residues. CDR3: CASSPDTGIGAQHF. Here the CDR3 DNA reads TGTGCCAGCTCACCAGATACAGGGATTGGGGCCCAGCATTTT. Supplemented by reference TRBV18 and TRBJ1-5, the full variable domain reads NAGVMQNPRHLVRRRGQEARLRCSPMKGHSHVYWYRQLPEEGLKFMVYLQKENIIDESGMPKERFSAEFPKEGPSILRIQQVVRGDSAAYFCASSPDTGIGAQHFGDGTRLSIL.

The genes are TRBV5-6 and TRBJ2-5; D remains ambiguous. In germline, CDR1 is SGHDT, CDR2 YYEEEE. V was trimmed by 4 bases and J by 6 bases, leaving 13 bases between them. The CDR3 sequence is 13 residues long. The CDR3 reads CASSTRPDQTQYF. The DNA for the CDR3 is TGTGCCAGCAGCACTCGGCCCGACCAGACCCAGTACTTC.

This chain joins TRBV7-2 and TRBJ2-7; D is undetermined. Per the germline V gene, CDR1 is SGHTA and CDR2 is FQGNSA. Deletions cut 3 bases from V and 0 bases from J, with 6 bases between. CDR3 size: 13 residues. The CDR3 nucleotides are TGTGCCAGCAGCTTTGCCTCCTCCTACGAGCAGTACTTC. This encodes CASSFASSYEQYF.

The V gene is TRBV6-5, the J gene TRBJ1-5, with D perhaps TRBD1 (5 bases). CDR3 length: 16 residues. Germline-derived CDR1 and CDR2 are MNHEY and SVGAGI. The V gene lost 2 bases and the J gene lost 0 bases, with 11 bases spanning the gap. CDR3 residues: CASSYGSGGSNQPQHF. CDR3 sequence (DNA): TGTGCCAGCAGTTACGGGAGCGGGGGTAGCAATCAGCCCCAGCATTTT.

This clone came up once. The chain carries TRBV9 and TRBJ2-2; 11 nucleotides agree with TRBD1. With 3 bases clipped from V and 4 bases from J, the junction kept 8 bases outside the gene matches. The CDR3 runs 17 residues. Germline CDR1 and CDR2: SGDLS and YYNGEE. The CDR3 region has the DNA TGTGCCAGCAGCGCCCTCACCGGGACAGGGGGCACCGGGGAGCTGTTTTTT. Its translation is CASSALTGTGGTGELFF.